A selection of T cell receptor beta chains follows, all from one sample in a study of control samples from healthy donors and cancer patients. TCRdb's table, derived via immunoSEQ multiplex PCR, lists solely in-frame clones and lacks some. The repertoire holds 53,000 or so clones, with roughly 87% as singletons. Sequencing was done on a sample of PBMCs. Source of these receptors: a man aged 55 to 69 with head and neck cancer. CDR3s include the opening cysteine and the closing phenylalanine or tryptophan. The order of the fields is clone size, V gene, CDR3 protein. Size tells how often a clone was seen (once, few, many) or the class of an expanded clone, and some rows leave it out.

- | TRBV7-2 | CASSGFLSYEQYF
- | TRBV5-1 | CASCSGGTNEKLFF
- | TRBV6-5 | CASTQQRTSTDTQYF
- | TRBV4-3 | CASSGQFLDNEQFF
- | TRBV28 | CASSLLASGYEQYF
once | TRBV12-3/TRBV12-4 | CASSFRGDYGYTF
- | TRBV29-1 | CSVRQEMNTEAFF
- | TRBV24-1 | CATSDSRGGETQYF
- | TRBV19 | CASSLGQGYNEQFF
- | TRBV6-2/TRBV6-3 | CASSTRQGIAETQYF
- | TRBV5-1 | CASSPQSSNTGELFF
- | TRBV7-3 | CASSFRWGSGTNADTQYF
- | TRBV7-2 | CASSLEQGTSPLHF
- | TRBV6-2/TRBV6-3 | CASSLHRDPGANVLTF
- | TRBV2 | CASNLNRKAFF
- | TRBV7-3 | CASSLQGASHEQFF
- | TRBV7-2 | CASSLLTSSYEQYF
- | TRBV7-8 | CASSLEIAPMGRDTGELFF
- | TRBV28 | CAILRQGHNEKLFF
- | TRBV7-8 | CASSLVAGTSYNEQFF
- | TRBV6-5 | CASSYGRGDYGYTF
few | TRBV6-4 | CASSVDRDTEAFF
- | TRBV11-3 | CASSSSGLAGAAQYF
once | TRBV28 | CATPPTRGVVETQYF
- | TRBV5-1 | CASRPPGGTYNEQFF
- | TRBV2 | CASNRQDYEQYF
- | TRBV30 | CAWRQGPSNTEAFF
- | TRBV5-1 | CASSRAGDYNSPLHF
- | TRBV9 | CASSVGLQGTYNSPLHF
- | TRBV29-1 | CSARDRSYNEQFF
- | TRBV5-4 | CASSFDRVYGYTF
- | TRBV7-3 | CASTAGQGHNEQFF
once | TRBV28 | CASTLVGREDYTF
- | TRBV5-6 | CASSQNPGAPSEKLFF
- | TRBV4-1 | CASSQDEEGWTEAFF
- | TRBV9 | CASSGLVDTQYF
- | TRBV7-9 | CASDGRRNTGELFF
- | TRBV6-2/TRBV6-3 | CASSYSGTGGKEGDTEAFF
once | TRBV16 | CASSQQIMDSPLHF
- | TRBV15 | CATSRDIGFSVDTQYF
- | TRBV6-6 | CASSLPEGEAFF